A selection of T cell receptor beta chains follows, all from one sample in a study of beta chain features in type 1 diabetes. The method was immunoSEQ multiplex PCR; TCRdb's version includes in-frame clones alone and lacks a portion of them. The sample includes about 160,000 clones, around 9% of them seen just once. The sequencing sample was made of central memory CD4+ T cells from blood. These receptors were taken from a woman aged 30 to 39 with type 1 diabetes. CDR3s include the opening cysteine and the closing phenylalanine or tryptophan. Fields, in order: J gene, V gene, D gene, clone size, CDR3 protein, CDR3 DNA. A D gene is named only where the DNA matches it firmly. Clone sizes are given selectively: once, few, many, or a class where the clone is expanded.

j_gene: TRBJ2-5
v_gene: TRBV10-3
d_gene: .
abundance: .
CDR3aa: CAISDGGETQYF
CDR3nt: TGTGCCATCAGTGACGGGGGAGAGACCCAGTACTTC

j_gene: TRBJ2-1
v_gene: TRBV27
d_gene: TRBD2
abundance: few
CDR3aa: CASSLPGLERNEQFF
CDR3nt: TGTGCCAGCAGTTTACCGGGACTAGAACGGAATGAGCAGTTCTTC

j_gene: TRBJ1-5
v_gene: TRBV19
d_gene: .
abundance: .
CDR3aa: CASSIEQTNQPQHF
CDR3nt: TGTGCCAGTAGTATTGAACAGACAAATCAGCCCCAGCATTTT

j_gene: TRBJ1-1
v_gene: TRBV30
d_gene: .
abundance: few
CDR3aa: CAWAPNGFTEAFF
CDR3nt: TGTGCCTGGGCGCCAAATGGTTTCACTGAAGCTTTCTTT

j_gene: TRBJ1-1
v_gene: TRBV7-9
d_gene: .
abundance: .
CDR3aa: CASSLTGMNTEAFF
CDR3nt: TGTGCCAGCAGCTTAACAGGGATGAACACTGAAGCTTTCTTT

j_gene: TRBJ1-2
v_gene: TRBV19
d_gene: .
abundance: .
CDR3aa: CASSPWTVEIYGYTF
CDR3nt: TGTGCCAGTAGCCCCTGGACAGTGGAAATCTATGGCTACACCTTC

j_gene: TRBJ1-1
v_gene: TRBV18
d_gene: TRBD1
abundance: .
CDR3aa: CASSRGTGENTEAFF
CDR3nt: TGTGCCAGCTCCAGGGGGACAGGGGAGAACACTGAAGCTTTCTTT

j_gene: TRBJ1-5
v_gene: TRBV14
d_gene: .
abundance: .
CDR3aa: CASSYGGLDQPQHF
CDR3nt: TGTGCCAGCAGCTACGGGGGGCTGGATCAGCCCCAGCATTTT

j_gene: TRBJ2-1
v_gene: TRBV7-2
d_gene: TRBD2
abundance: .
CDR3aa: CASSPAGGIVYNEQFF
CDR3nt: TGTGCCAGCAGCCCAGCGGGAGGGATTGTATACAATGAGCAGTTCTTC

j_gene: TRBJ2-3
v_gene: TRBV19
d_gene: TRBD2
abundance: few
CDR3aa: CASSVKAGESTDTQYF
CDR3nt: TGTGCCAGTAGTGTGAAAGCGGGAGAGAGCACAGATACGCAGTATTTT

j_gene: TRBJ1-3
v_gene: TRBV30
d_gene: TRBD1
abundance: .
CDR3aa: CAWQTGTNTIYF
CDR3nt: TGTGCCTGGCAGACAGGGACAAACACCATATATTTT

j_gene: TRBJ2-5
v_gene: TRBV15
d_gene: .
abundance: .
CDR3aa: CATSRQGGEGAGETQYF
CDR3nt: TGTGCCACCAGCCGGCAGGGGGGAGAAGGGGCGGGAGAGACCCAGTACTTC

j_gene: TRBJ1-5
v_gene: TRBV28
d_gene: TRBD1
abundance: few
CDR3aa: CASSPGQVTRQPQHF
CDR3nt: TGTGCCAGCAGTCCGGGACAGGTCACGCGACAGCCCCAGCATTTT

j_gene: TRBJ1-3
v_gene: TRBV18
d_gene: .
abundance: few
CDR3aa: CASSGNRDSGNTIYF
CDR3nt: TGTGCCAGCTCCGGTAACAGGGACTCTGGAAACACCATATATTTT

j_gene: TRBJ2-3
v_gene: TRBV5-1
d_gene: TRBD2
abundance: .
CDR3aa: CASRAELAGVGSDTQYF
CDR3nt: TGCGCCAGCAGGGCCGAACTAGCGGGAGTGGGGTCAGATACGCAGTATTTT

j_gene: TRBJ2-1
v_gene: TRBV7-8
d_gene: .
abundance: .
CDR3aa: CASSFQVSNNEQFF
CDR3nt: TGTGCCAGCAGCTTCCAAGTGAGCAACAATGAGCAGTTCTTC

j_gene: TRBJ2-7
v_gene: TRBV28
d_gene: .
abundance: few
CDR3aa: CASSLSPGLYEQYF
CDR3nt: TGTGCCAGCAGTTTAAGCCCCGGACTCTACGAGCAGTACTTC

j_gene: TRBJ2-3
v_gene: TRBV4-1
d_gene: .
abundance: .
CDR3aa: CASSPGRGNPTDTQYF
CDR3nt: TGCGCCAGCAGTCCGGGTCGAGGGAACCCCACAGATACGCAGTATTTT

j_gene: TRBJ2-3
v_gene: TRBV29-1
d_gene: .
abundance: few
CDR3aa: CSAGKGLPSTDTQYF
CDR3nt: TGCAGCGCCGGAAAGGGGTTACCTAGCACAGATACGCAGTATTTT

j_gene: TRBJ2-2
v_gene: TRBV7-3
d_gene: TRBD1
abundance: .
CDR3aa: CASSRDSTGELFF
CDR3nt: TGTGCCAGCAGCCGGGACAGCACCGGGGAGCTGTTTTTT

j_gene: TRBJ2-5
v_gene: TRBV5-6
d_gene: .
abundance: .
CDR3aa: CASSFLQETQYF
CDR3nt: TGTGCCAGCAGCTTCCTGCAAGAGACCCAGTACTTC

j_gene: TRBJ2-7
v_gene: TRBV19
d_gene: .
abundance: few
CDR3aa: CASTNRDEQYF
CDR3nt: TGTGCCAGTACCAACAGGGACGAGCAGTACTTC

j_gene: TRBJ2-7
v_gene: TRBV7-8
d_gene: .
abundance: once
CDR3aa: CASNPTGYQGEQYF
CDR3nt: TGTGCCAGCAACCCCACAGGGTATCAGGGCGAGCAGTACTTC

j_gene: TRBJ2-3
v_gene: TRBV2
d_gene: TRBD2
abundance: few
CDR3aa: CASGGLLQADTQYF
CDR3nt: TGTGCCAGCGGGGGACTACTTCAAGCAGATACGCAGTATTTT

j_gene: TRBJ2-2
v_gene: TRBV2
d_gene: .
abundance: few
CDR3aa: CASTQRSLTGELFF
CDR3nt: TGTGCCAGCACCCAGCGGTCGCTCACCGGGGAGCTGTTTTTT

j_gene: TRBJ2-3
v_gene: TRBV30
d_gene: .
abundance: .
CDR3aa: CAWSVGDTQYF
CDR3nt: TGTGCCTGGAGCGTCGGAGATACGCAGTATTTT

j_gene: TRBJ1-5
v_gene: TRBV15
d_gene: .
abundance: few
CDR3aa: CATSNYMDQPQHF
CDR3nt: TGTGCCACCAGCAACTACATGGATCAGCCCCAGCATTTT

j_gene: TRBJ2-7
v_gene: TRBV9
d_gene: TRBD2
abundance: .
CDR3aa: CASSMQSGRVIGEQYF
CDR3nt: TGTGCCAGCAGCATGCAGAGCGGGAGAGTTATAGGGGAGCAGTACTTC

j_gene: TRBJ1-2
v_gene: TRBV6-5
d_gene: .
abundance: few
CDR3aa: CASSLSPGGYGYTF
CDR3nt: TGTGCCAGCAGTTTATCCCCGGGAGGGTATGGCTACACCTTC

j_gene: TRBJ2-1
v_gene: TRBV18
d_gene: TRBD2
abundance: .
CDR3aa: CASSPTSGSYNEQFF
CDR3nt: TGTGCCAGCTCACCGACTAGCGGTTCCTACAATGAGCAGTTCTTC

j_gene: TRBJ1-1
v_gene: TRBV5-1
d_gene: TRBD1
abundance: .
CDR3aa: CASSLGRGLTEAFF
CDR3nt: TGCGCCAGCAGCTTGGGCAGGGGGCTGACTGAAGCTTTCTTT

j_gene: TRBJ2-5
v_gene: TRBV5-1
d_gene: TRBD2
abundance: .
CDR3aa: CASSLELMGLAGEETQYF
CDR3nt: TGCGCCAGCAGCTTGGAACTAATGGGACTAGCGGGCGAGGAGACCCAGTACTTC

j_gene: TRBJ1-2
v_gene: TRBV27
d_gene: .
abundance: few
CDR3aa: CASSLGATGYRGYTF
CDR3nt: TGTGCCAGCAGTTTAGGAGCGACAGGATATCGTGGCTACACCTTC

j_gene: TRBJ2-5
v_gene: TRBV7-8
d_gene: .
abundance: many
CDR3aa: CASSLQDVETQYF
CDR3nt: TGTGCCAGCAGCTTACAGGATGTAGAGACCCAGTACTTC

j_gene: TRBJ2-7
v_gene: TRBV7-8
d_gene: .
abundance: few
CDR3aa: CASSLGGLAAGSYEQYF
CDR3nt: TGTGCCAGCAGCTTAGGGGGATTGGCGGCGGGCTCCTACGAGCAGTACTTC

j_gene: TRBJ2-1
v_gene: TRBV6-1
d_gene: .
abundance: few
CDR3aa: CASSQGGGGIVDEQFF
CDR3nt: TGTGCCAGCAGTCAAGGGGGCGGCGGGATTGTCGATGAGCAGTTCTTC

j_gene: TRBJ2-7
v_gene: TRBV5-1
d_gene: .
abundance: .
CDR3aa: CASSLETVRNYEQYF
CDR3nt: TGCGCCAGCAGCTTGGAAACAGTCAGGAACTACGAGCAGTACTTC